These 27 T cell receptor beta chains originate from one sample sequenced in a study of blood T cell repertoires in COVID-19. Sequenced by immunoSEQ multiplex PCR; TCRdb stores in-frame clones only, minus some. The sample gives roughly 150,000 clones, just over 90% of which show up once; around 4.8% is in the top ten. Sequenced sample: peripheral blood. The origin of the receptors is a man aged 18 to 30 with COVID-19, enrolled during active disease.

The chain has TRBV27 and TRBJ2-6; D remains unclear. From germline, CDR1 is MNHEY and CDR2 SMNVEV (reference sequence). This CDR3 region has 13 residues. The V and J ends lost 6 bases and 0 bases respectively, with 3 bases between them. This CDR3 is CASSSSGANVLTF. The CDR3 DNA is TGTGCCAGCAGCTCCTCTGGGGCCAACGTCCTGACTTTC.

A few counts support this clone. The rearrangement uses TRBV7-9 and TRBJ2-1; tentatively, D is TRBD2 (6 bases). The V gene lost 2 bases and the J gene lost 7 bases, with 12 bases spanning the gap. Germline values: CDR1 SEHNR, CDR2 FQNEAQ (reference sequence). The CDR3 runs to 14 residues. The CDR3, as DNA: TGTGCCAGCAGCTTATCGGGCCGGGGGAATGAGCAGTTCTTC. Translating gives CASSLSGRGNEQFF.

This clone was recorded only once. The chain is built from TRBV5-1 and TRBJ1-1; no definite D call. Germline loops: CDR1 SGHRS, CDR2 YFSETQ. The CDR3 sequence is 13 residues long. The V gene lost 4 bases and the J gene lost 0 bases, with 7 bases spanning the gap. CDR3 nucleotide sequence: TGCGCCAGCAGCCCAGTTATGAACACTGAAGCTTTCTTT. It yields the protein CASSPVMNTEAFF.

V and J are TRBV18 and TRBJ1-6; tentatively, D is TRBD1 (5 bases). The germline V gene has CDR1 KGHSH and CDR2 LQKENI. Deletions cut 0 bases from V and 8 bases from J, with 8 bases between. The CDR3 has 14 amino acids. CDR3 protein: CASSPPGDYSPLHF. The CDR3 nucleotides read TGTGCCAGCTCACCACCAGGGGACTATTCACCCCTCCACTTT.

The chain recombines TRBV6-5 with TRBJ2-7; the D is unclear. CDR3 length: 13 amino acids. Trimming pared 1 base from V and 7 bases from J, leaving 11 bases between. Germline CDR1 reads MNHEY; CDR2 reads SVGAGI. The CDR3 DNA sequence: TGTGCCAGCAGTTACTTGCCTGAGGCAGAGCAGTACTTC. Translated, it gives CASSYLPEAEQYF.

The chain links TRBV7-9 to TRBJ2-7; 10 bases are a match to TRBD2. The CDR3 extends over 15 amino acids. Per germline, CDR1 SEHNR and CDR2 FQNEAQ (reference sequence). With 1 base clipped from V and 3 bases from J, the junction kept 3 bases outside the gene matches. CDR3 in amino acids: CASSLVLAGVYEQYF. Written as DNA, the CDR3 is TGTGCCAGCAGCTTAGTTCTAGCGGGAGTCTACGAGCAGTACTTC.

The DNA for the CDR3 is TGTGCCAGCAGTGAACGGAGACTAGCGGTCAATGAGCAGTTCTTC. Amino acids: CASSERRLAVNEQFF. The V call is TRBV2, the J call TRBJ2-1; 9 bases fit TRBD2. Germline V gives CDR1 SNHLY, CDR2 FYNNEI. Germline trimming cut 2 bases from V and 6 bases from J; bases unmatched to any gene: 5. The CDR3 has 15 amino acids.

The chain uses TRBV29-1 and TRBJ2-2, with a tentative D call TRBD1 (5 bases). V lost 6 bases and J lost 6, with 11 bases in between. The germline V gene has CDR1 SQVTM and CDR2 ANQGSEA. The CDR3 loop spans 12 amino acids. The CDR3 region has the DNA TGCAGCGTGCCTGGGGCGGCCGGGGAGCTGTTTTTT. It specifies CSVPGAAGELFF.

The chain links TRBV28 to TRBJ2-7, with a possible D match to TRBD1 (5 bases). The CDR3 consists of 13 residues. Trimming shortened V by 4 bases and J by 6 bases, and 13 bases separated the two germline ends. In germline, CDR1 is MDHEN, CDR2 SYDVKM. CDR3 amino acids: CASSWQGWGEQYF. In nucleotides, the CDR3 is TGTGCCAGCAGTTGGCAGGGATGGGGCGAGCAGTACTTC.

This clone came up a few times. J is TRBJ1-5 and V is TRBV7-2; D gene unclear. Trimming pared 2 bases from V and 5 bases from J, leaving 7 bases between. The CDR3 consists of 13 residues. Germline CDR1 is SGHTA and CDR2 is FQGNSA. CDR3 nucleotide sequence: TGTGCCAGCAGCTTATCGGAGTATCAGCCCCAGCATTTT. Translating it yields CASSLSEYQPQHF.

This chain uses TRBV30 with TRBJ2-2; D perhaps matches TRBD2 (5 bases). The CDR3 is 13 residues long. CDR1 and CDR2 from the germline V gene are GTSNPN and SVGIG (reference sequence). V lost 6 bases to trimming and J lost 6 bases, with 14 bases between them. The CDR3 DNA sequence: TGTGCCTGTACTCGGGGTGGGGCCGGGGAGCTGTTTTTT. It encodes CACTRGGAGELFF.

The J gene is TRBJ2-7, the V gene TRBV5-1, with 8 bases aligning to TRBD1. CDR1 SGHRS and CDR2 YFSETQ come from the germline V gene. V gave up 0 bases and J gave up 5 bases; unmatched junction bases: 13. The length of the CDR3 is 17 residues. In DNA form, the CDR3 reads TGCGCCAGCAGCTTGGCCCAGGGGGCACGGGTTTCCGACGAGCAGTACTTC. Translated: CASSLAQGARVSDEQYF.

The rearrangement joins TRBV4-2 to TRBJ1-6, with TRBD1 matching over 8 bases. The CDR3 sequence is 15 residues long. V shed 1 base, J shed 7 bases, and the junction held 3 bases outside the gene matches. Germline loops: CDR1 LGHNA, CDR2 YNFKEQ. DNA for the CDR3: TGTGCCAGCAGCCAAGCTTACAGGGGGAATTCACCCCTCCACTTT. Its translation is CASSQAYRGNSPLHF.

V is TRBV2 and J is TRBJ1-5; the D is unclear. Germline CDR1 is SNHLY and CDR2 is FYNNEI. V was clipped by 7 bases and J by 7 bases, with 17 bases between them. This CDR3 comprises 14 residues. CDR3 protein: CASTEFNTMQPQHF. CDR3 bases: TGTGCCAGCACCGAATTTAACACCATGCAGCCCCAGCATTTT.

This clone was detected once. This chain links TRBV9 with TRBJ1-1; 10 nucleotides line up with TRBD1. With 4 bases clipped from V and 3 bases from J, the junction kept 6 bases outside the gene matches. This CDR3 is 15 amino acids long. Germline V gene lookup returns CDR1 SGDLS and CDR2 YYNGEE. CDR3 in amino acids: CASSRKGTGDTEAFF. CDR3 DNA sequence: TGTGCCAGCAGCCGTAAGGGGACAGGGGACACTGAAGCTTTCTTT.

This chain links TRBV5-6 with TRBJ1-3; no clear D gene. The V end lost 4 bases, the J end lost 0 bases, and 8 bases lay between the germline ends. The V gene's germline CDR1 is SGHDT and CDR2 YYEEEE. CDR3 size: 14 residues. The CDR3 nucleotides are TGTGCCAGCAGCCCCTTTCCCTCTGGAAACACCATATATTTT. The encoded protein is CASSPFPSGNTIYF.

V gene TRBV7-2 combines with J gene TRBJ2-1; TRBD1 matches 9 bases. The CDR3 length is 15 residues. Trimming at V came to 6 bases and at J to 3 bases, leaving 6 bases not matched to a gene. CDR1 is SGHTA, CDR2 FQGNSA, per germline. CDR3 in amino acids: CASSGGTGIYNEQFF. The CDR3 nucleotides are TGTGCCAGCAGTGGGGGGACAGGGATCTACAATGAGCAGTTCTTC.

The chain links TRBV7-9 to TRBJ2-1; 7 bases fit TRBD2. Germline lookup yields CDR1 SEHNR and CDR2 FQNEAQ (reference sequence). The CDR3 covers 16 residues. Trimming at V came to 7 bases and at J to 0 bases, leaving 9 bases not matched to a gene. CDR3 DNA: TGTGCCAGCACCGAGCGGGAACCACCCTCCTACAATGAGCAGTTCTTC. This gives the protein CASTEREPPSYNEQFF.

The gene calls are TRBV5-1 and TRBJ1-2; D possibly corresponds to TRBD1 (5 bases). The germline gives CDR1 SGHRS, CDR2 YFSETQ. With 7 bases removed from V and 4 bases from J, the gap between germline ends came to 17 bases. The CDR3 has 14 amino acids. The CDR3 region has the DNA TGCGCCAGCGCCAGGGATGGAGGGGTCTATGGCTACACCTTC. Translating gives CASARDGGVYGYTF. Using reference TRBV5-1 and TRBJ1-2 for the parts outside the CDR3, the full variable domain is KAGVTQTPRYLIKTRGQQVTLSCSPISGHRSVSWYQQTPGQGLQFLFEYFSETQRNKGNFPGRFSGRQFSNSRSEMNVSTLELGDSALYLCASARDGGVYGYTFGSGTRLTVV.

This clone occurred once. The V and J genes are TRBV3-1 (or the pseudogene TRBV3-2) and TRBJ2-1; 10 positions agree with TRBD1. Unmatched junction bases numbered 4, after V lost 2 bases and J lost 6 bases. Germline loops: CDR1 LGHDT, CDR2 YNNKEL (reference sequence). This CDR3 spans 15 amino acids. CDR3 sequence (DNA): TGTGCCAGCAGCCAACCCCGGGACAGGGGCAATGAGCAGTTCTTC. Translated: CASSQPRDRGNEQFF.

For the CDR3, the DNA is TGCAGCGCGAGCTACGGGAACACTGAAGCTTTCTTT. Protein sequence: CSASYGNTEAFF. The V gene is TRBV29-1, the J gene TRBJ1-1; the D is unclear. This CDR3 contains 12 residues. V was trimmed by 7 bases and J by 1 base, leaving 10 bases between them. Germline CDR1 and CDR2: SQVTM and ANQGSEA.

This clone was observed once. The genes are TRBV30 and TRBJ2-7; perhaps TRBD1 as D (5 bases). The CDR3 extends over 12 amino acids. Trimming stripped 4 bases from V and 6 bases from J, with 13 bases between. Germline V gene data show CDR1 as GTSNPN and CDR2 as SVGIG (reference sequence). This CDR3 is CAWTLGVGEQYF. The CDR3 coding sequence is TGTGCCTGGACCCTAGGGGTAGGCGAGCAGTACTTC.

The V and J genes are TRBV11-3 and TRBJ2-7; 10 bases fit TRBD2. V lost 6 bases and J lost 5; bases outside the gene matches: 10. Germline CDR1 SGHNT, CDR2 YENEEA. The CDR3 sequence is 15 residues long. CDR3: CASSLTGLAVHEQYF. The CDR3 bases are TGTGCCAGCAGTTTGACTGGACTAGCGGTACACGAGCAGTACTTC.

CDR3 sequence reads: CASSSGTGGREQYF. For the CDR3, the DNA is TGTGCCAGCAGCTCTGGGACAGGGGGCCGGGAGCAGTACTTC. This chain connects TRBV5-6 to TRBJ2-7, with 12 bases lining up with TRBD1. Per the germline V gene, CDR1 is SGHDT and CDR2 is YYEEEE. Trimming removed 3 bases from V and 7 bases from J; junction bases left unmatched: 5. This CDR3 contains 14 residues.

This sequence joins TRBV28 and TRBJ1-5; no reliable D call. This CDR3 is 16 amino acids long. Germline V gene data show CDR1 as MDHEN and CDR2 as SYDVKM. Trimming left V 1 base short and J 1 base short, with 11 bases between. CDR3 in amino acids: CASSLYGGLSNQPQHF. CDR3 sequence (DNA): TGTGCCAGCAGTTTATATGGAGGGTTAAGCAATCAGCCCCAGCATTTT.

Note on this clone: An end of the junction does not agree with germline; a read error may underlie this. The chain carries TRBV28 and TRBJ1-4; D uncertain. The CDR3 covers 16 residues. Germline lookup yields CDR1 MDHEN and CDR2 SYDVKM. CDR3: CASSLPDSATNEKLLF. The DNA of the CDR3 is TGTGCCAGCAGTTTACCCGATTCAGCAACTAATGAAAAACTGCTTTTT.

The J gene is TRBJ2-7, the V gene TRBV11-2; 7 bases are a match to TRBD1. Germline CDR1 and CDR2: SGHAT and FQNNGV. V shed 0 bases and J 4 bases; nucleotides not matched to a gene: 6. This CDR3 has 15 residues. CDR3 coding DNA: TGTGCCAGCAGCTTAGATGGGGGACAGTGGTACGAGCAGTACTTC. It translates to CASSLDGGQWYEQYF. The entire variable domain, with the rest obtained from reference TRBV11-2 and TRBJ2-7, is as follows: EAGVAQSPRYKIIEKRQSVAFWCNPISGHATLYWYQQILGQGPKLLIQFQNNGVVDDSQLPKDRFSAERLKGVDSTLKIQPAKLEDSAVYLCASSLDGGQWYEQYFGPGTRLTVT.